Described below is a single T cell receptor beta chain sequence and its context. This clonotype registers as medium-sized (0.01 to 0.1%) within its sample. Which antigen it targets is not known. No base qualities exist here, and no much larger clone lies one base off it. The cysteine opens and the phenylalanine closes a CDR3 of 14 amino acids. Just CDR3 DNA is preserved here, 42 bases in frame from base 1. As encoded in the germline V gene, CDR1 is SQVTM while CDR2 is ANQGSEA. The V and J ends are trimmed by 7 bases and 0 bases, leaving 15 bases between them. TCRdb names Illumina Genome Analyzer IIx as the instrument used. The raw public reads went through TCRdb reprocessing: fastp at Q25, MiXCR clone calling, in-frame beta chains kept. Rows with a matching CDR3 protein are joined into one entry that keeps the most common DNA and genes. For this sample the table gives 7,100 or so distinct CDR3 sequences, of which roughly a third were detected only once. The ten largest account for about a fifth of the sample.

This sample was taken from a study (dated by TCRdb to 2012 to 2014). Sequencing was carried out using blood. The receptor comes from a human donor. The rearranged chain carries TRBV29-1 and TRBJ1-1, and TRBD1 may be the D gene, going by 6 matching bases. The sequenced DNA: TGCAGCGGAACAACAGGGAAATTGAACACTGAAGCTTTCTTT. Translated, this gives CSGTTGKLNTEAFF. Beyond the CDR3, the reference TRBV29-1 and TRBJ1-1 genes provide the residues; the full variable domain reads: SAVISQKPSRDICQRGTSLTIQCQVDSQVTMMFWYRQQPGQSLTLIATANQGSEATYESGFVIDKFPISRPNLTFSTLTVSNMSPEDSSIYLCSGTTGKLNTEAFFGQGTRLTVV.